This T cell receptor beta chain was captured in a study of human CD8 memory T cell subsets. Scientists made TCR beta libraries using UMI-labeled 5' RACE. Authors' data handling: Per TCR beta library, functional CDR3 beta clonotypes numbered 3,000 to 18,000. Reprocessing the 5' RACE reads, TCRdb reports a single entry for every CDR3 protein and omits DNA. V and J calls and clone size were set by TCRdb, not the authors. The repertoire table contains about 5,800 distinct CDR3 sequences. This CDR3 is built from 14 residues. Germline CDR1 MGHRA, CDR2 YSYEKL. The study's findings and limits: A similarly high level of diversity characterized stem-like memory and precursor exhausted T cells, unlike effector memory cells. Overlapping only minimally, the repertoires of stem-like memory and precursor exhausted T cells were largely separate from each other.

The term TPEX covered CCR7+ PD-1+ TIGIT+ early memory CD8+ T cells that had exhausted-like traits. By negative magnetic separation, total CD8+ T cells were enriched. By frequency, this clonotype is large (0.1 to 1%). Its antigen is not identified. The chain links TRBV4-1 to TRBJ1-1; the TRBD1 assignment by TCRdb is unverifiable without DNA. This TCR was recovered from a human donor in good health. The specimen was CD8+ T cells from PBMCs. CDR3: CASSQDWRGGEAFF.